The subject of this entry is one T cell receptor (beta chain). Its cognate antigen is unknown. The sample originates from a study of cytomegalovirus exposure and HLA in healthy donors. Study observations and caveats: Researchers catalogued under 200 TCR beta chains as cytomegalovirus-associated. In vitro checks showed that a few CMV-associated chains really do target CMV antigens.

PCR was performed using 60 Vbeta and 13 Jbeta primers. Data came from immunoSEQ multiplex PCR; TCRdb stores just in-frame clones and leaves some out. Here the sample spans about 160,000 clones, approximately 85% being singletons. This CDR3 region has 14 residues. Per the germline V gene, CDR1 is MGHRA and CDR2 is YSYEKL. V shed 4 bases and J shed 11 bases, with 20 bases lying between them. Sequencing input: PBMCs. The origin of this receptor is a girl aged 2-9 years in good health and CMV-seropositive. The chain combines TRBV4-1 with TRBJ1-1; D might be TRBD1 (6 bases). This CDR3 reads CASSLLDSGQLAFF. CDR3 nucleotide sequence: TGCGCCAGCAGCCTTTTGGACTCCGGACAGCTTGCTTTCTTT.